This T cell receptor beta chain was captured by sequencing in a study of shared clonotypes between healthy human individuals. Whole-study results and caveats: Against clonotypes common to all four donors, non-shared ones had lower generation probabilities.

The data were produced by immunoSEQ multiplex PCR, yet TCRdb's version contains in-frame clones alone and is incomplete. The table has about 2.2 million clones, approximately 94% seen once. This clone was recorded once. Its antigen is not known. The germline V gene encodes CDR1 MGHRA and CDR2 YSYEKL. V was trimmed by 0 bases and J by 8 bases, leaving 13 bases between them. CDR3 size: 14 residues. Naive CD8 isolation took CD45RO-negative cells positively selected for CCR7 and excluded terminally differentiated effector memory CD45RA+ cells. The sequencing sample was made of naive CD8+ T cells from PBMCs. This clonotype was obtained from a man younger than 35 in good health. Some clones in this sample may be carry-over from other donors' samples. V usage is TRBV4-1 and J usage is TRBJ1-2, with no clear D. In DNA form, the CDR3 reads TGCGCCAGCAGCCAAGAGATGAAGGGTGGAGGCTACACCTTC. It translates to CASSQEMKGGGYTF.